Each of the 14 T cell receptor beta chains below was sequenced from the same sample in a study of blood T cell repertoires in COVID-19. TCRdb's table, derived via immunoSEQ multiplex PCR, lists solely in-frame clones and lacks some. The sample contains 150,000 to 200,000 clones, nearly 80% of which appear only once. Sequencing input: PBMCs or T cells enriched from blood (not recorded which). The receptors come from a man aged 55 to 70 who had been exposed to COVID-19.

The V gene is TRBV28, the J gene TRBJ2-3, with D tentatively TRBD1 (5 bases). Germline V CDR1 and CDR2: MDHEN, SYDVKM. The CDR3 spans 16 residues. The V end lost 4 bases, the J end lost 4 bases, and 18 bases lay between the germline ends. The CDR3 loop is CASSSSWGDTADTQYF. Written as DNA, the CDR3 is TGTGCCAGCAGTTCCTCCTGGGGCGATACAGCAGATACGCAGTATTTT.

The V and J genes are TRBV9 and TRBJ2-3; 9 bases are a match to TRBD2. Germline V gene data show CDR1 as SGDLS and CDR2 as YYNGEE. The CDR3 has 16 residues. The V and J ends lost 3 bases and 3 bases, in that order; junction bases with no gene match: 8. CDR3 residues: CASSGSGRFGTDTQYF. CDR3 sequence (DNA): TGTGCCAGCAGCGGTAGCGGGAGATTCGGGACAGATACGCAGTATTTT.

The chain joins TRBV28 to TRBJ2-2, with 7 bases that match TRBD1. Germline values: CDR1 MDHEN, CDR2 SYDVKM. The V segment lost 5 bases and the J segment 0 bases; nucleotides outside the gene matches: 3. The CDR3 spans 15 residues. CDR3 loop: CASSQQGPNTGELFF. CDR3 in DNA: TGTGCCAGCAGTCAACAGGGGCCGAACACCGGGGAGCTGTTTTTT. Looking up the rest from reference TRBV28 and TRBJ2-2 gives the full variable domain: DVKVTQSSRYLVKRTGEKVFLECVQDMDHENMFWYRQDPGLGLRLIYFSYDVKMKEKGDIPEGYSVSREKKERFSLILESASTNQTSMYLCASSQQGPNTGELFFGEGSRLTVL.

This clone appeared once. J is TRBJ2-3 and V is TRBV28; 11 bases agree with TRBD2. J lost 8 bases, V lost 3 bases, and 7 bases had no gene match. There are 15 residues in the CDR3. Germline-derived CDR1 and CDR2 are MDHEN and SYDVKM. CDR3: CASSFGSGRGGTQYF. CDR3 coding DNA: TGTGCCAGCAGTTTCGGTAGCGGGAGGGGGGGTACGCAGTATTTT.

J is TRBJ1-6 and V is TRBV6-5; a weak D match, TRBD1 (6 bases). CDR1 and CDR2 from the germline V gene are MNHEY and SVGAGI. The V end lost 5 bases, the J end lost 6 bases, and 14 bases lay between the germline ends. The CDR3 has 15 amino acids. Here the CDR3 reads CASSPNTGSNSPLHF. As DNA, the CDR3 is TGTGCCAGCAGTCCTAATACAGGGAGTAATTCACCCCTCCACTTT.

This clone was seen a single time. The chain links TRBV5-6 to TRBJ2-6; D may be TRBD1 (6 bases). Trimming left V 4 bases short and J 4 bases short, with 18 bases between. This CDR3 has 17 amino acids. Germline V gene data show CDR1 as SGHDT and CDR2 as YYEEEE. The CDR3, as DNA: TGTGCCAGCAGCGCCTTCTCAGGGGTGTTGGGGGCCAACGTCCTGACTTTC. Residues: CASSAFSGVLGANVLTF.

V usage is TRBV5-6 and J usage is TRBJ2-1; 7 bases match TRBD2. This CDR3 region has 16 residues. With 1 base clipped from V and 8 bases from J, the junction kept 12 bases outside the gene matches. Germline V gene sequence: CDR1 SGHDT, CDR2 YYEEEE. The CDR3 region is CASSLSLTSKSDEQFF. The CDR3 nucleotides are TGTGCCAGCAGCTTGTCCTTGACTAGCAAGTCGGATGAGCAGTTCTTC.

The chain uses TRBV19 and TRBJ1-2, with 9 bases identical to TRBD1. Germline V gene lookup returns CDR1 LNHDA and CDR2 SQIVND (reference sequence). Trimming removed 5 bases from V and 7 bases from J; junction bases left unmatched: 8. The CDR3 covers 14 residues. The CDR3 here is CASSVAGTGFGYTF. CDR3 DNA: TGTGCCAGTAGTGTAGCCGGGACAGGGTTTGGCTACACCTTC.

The chain links TRBV29-1 to TRBJ2-7, with a possible D match to TRBD2 (5 bases). V was shortened by 2 bases and J by 7 bases, with 15 bases between the two germline ends. CDR1 and CDR2 (germline): SQVTM, ANQGSEA. The CDR3 is 13 amino acids. The chain's CDR3 is CSVEPAAGVEQYF. The CDR3 DNA follows: TGCAGCGTTGAACCAGCGGCCGGGGTGGAGCAGTACTTC.

The V and J genes are TRBV28 and TRBJ2-3, with D possibly being TRBD2 (7 bases). The germline V gene has CDR1 MDHEN and CDR2 SYDVKM. Trimming left V 1 base short and J 0 bases short, with 11 bases between. The CDR3 consists of 16 residues. CDR3 protein: CASSLSGGGSTDTQYF. CDR3 DNA sequence: TGTGCCAGCAGTTTATCGGGGGGCGGGAGCACAGATACGCAGTATTTT. Filled out from reference TRBV28 and TRBJ2-3, the complete variable domain reads DVKVTQSSRYLVKRTGEKVFLECVQDMDHENMFWYRQDPGLGLRLIYFSYDVKMKEKGDIPEGYSVSREKKERFSLILESASTNQTSMYLCASSLSGGGSTDTQYFGPGTRLTVL.

J is TRBJ1-6 and V is TRBV28; D ambiguous. Between the trimmed V and J ends, which lost 1 base and 8 bases, there was a span of 9 bases. The CDR3 runs 14 residues. The germline CDR1 and CDR2 sequences are MDHEN and SYDVKM. This CDR3 is CASSLSWSDSPLHF. As DNA, the CDR3 is TGTGCCAGCAGTTTATCTTGGTCGGATTCACCCCTCCACTTT. Variable domain in full (rest from reference TRBV28 and TRBJ1-6): DVKVTQSSRYLVKRTGEKVFLECVQDMDHENMFWYRQDPGLGLRLIYFSYDVKMKEKGDIPEGYSVSREKKERFSLILESASTNQTSMYLCASSLSWSDSPLHFGNGTRLTVT.

The chain recombines TRBV5-1 with TRBJ2-3; D remains unclear. This CDR3 has 14 amino acids. The germline V gene encodes CDR1 SGHRS and CDR2 YFSETQ. V lost 0 bases to trimming and J lost 6 bases, with 11 bases between them. The CDR3 here is CASSLGQVVDTQYF. The CDR3 DNA is TGCGCCAGCAGCTTGGGGCAGGTGGTGGATACGCAGTATTTT.

J is TRBJ1-5 and V is TRBV28; D gene uncertain. Between the trimmed V and J ends, which lost 2 bases and 6 bases, there was a span of 8 bases. CDR3 length equals 13 residues. Looked up from germline, CDR1 is MDHEN and CDR2 is SYDVKM. DNA for the CDR3: TGTGCCAGCAGTTTACGTGCGGGTCAGCCCCAGCATTTT. Protein product: CASSLRAGQPQHF.

This chain links TRBV15 with TRBJ2-3, with 12 bases aligning to TRBD1. The V gene's germline CDR1 is LNHNV and CDR2 YYDKDF (reference sequence). J gave up 4 bases and V 7 bases, and 9 bases lay outside the gene matches. This CDR3 spans 16 amino acids. CDR3 DNA sequence: TGTGCCACCACCGTGGGACAGGGGGCGGATGCAGATACGCAGTATTTT. This translates into CATTVGQGADADTQYF.